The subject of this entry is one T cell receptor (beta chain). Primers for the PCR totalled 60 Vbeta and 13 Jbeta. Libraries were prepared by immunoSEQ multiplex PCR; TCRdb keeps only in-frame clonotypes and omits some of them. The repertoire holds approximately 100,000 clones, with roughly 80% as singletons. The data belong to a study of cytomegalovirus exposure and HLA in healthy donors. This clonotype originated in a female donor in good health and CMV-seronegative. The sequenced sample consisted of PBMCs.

This CDR3 is CASSTQGVVGYTF. In DNA form, the CDR3 reads TGTGCCAGCAGCACCCAGGGGGTTGTTGGCTACACCTTC. V and J are TRBV5-4 and TRBJ1-2; 7 nucleotides align to TRBD1. CDR3 length equals 13 residues. The germline gives CDR1 SGHNT, CDR2 YYREEE (reference sequence). The V segment lost 4 bases and the J segment 7 bases; nucleotides outside the gene matches: 7.